One sample yielded the 7 T cell receptor beta chains listed below, sequenced in a study of tumor and adjacent non-tumor tissue in lung cancer. The template was RNA from unsorted bulk tissue. Distant lung tissue was collected more than 3 cm away from the tumor edge. TCRbeta libraries were built with three rounds of nested PCR, modified from ARM-PCR. MiXCR was run by TCRdb on the multiplex PCR reads, yielding one entry per CDR3 protein. The table records approximately 110,000 distinct CDR3 sequences, 60% to 70% of them present only once. Sequencing was carried out using distant non-tumor lung tissue. The receptors originated from a man aged 55 to 70 with non-small cell lung cancer.

On this clonotype: The junction departs from germline at one end; a sequencing error may be responsible. The rearrangement links TRBV12-3 or TRBV12-4 to TRBJ2-1; TRBD1 aligns across 12 bases. CDR3 length: 15 residues. The CDR3 nucleotides are TGTGCCAGCAGATGGGGGACAGGGGGCTGCAATGATCAGTTCTTC. This translates into CASRWGTGGCNDQFF.

As concerns this clonotype: One end of the junction is discordant with germline, which a read error may explain. V usage is TRBV6-5 and J usage is TRBJ1-1; a possible D gene is TRBD1 (6 bases). The CDR3 spans 17 residues. Germline CDR1 MNHEY, CDR2 SVGAGI. CDR3: CASNYSRGGANNTEAFF. The CDR3 DNA reads TGTGCCAGCAATTACTCCAGGGGAGGGGCGAATAACACTGAAGCTTTCTTT.

This clonotype appeared a few times. The rearrangement links TRBV13 to TRBJ2-7; 10 nucleotides agree with TRBD1. The J segment lost 3 bases and the V segment lost 3 bases, leaving 5 bases of the junction unmatched. Looked up from germline, CDR1 is PRHDT and CDR2 is FYEKMQ (reference sequence). There are 15 residues in the CDR3. CDR3 in amino acids: CASSLMGTGDYEQYF. The CDR3 DNA follows: TGTGCCAGCAGCTTGATGGGGACAGGGGACTACGAGCAGTACTTC.

Details on this clonotype: This sequence may be a read error, since a much larger clone differs from it by one base. The chain has TRBV5-6 and TRBJ1-1; TRBD1 might be the D (5 bases). V was cut by 0 bases and J by 3 bases, with 12 bases left in between. CDR3 length equals 15 residues. Germline V CDR1 and CDR2: SGHDT, YYEEEE. Written as DNA, the CDR3 is TGTGCCAGCAGCTTGGATTTAGGGGATTACACTGAAGCTTTCTTT. Protein product: CASSLDLGDYTEAFF.

This rearrangement joins TRBV11-1 to TRBJ2-5; possible D gene TRBD1, 5 bases. The J call is in doubt because the DNA end fits TRBJ2-3 better. The CDR3 contains 14 residues. The V gene's germline CDR1 is SGHAT and CDR2 FQDESV (reference sequence). CDR3 sequence reads: CASSSDTYQEIQYF. CDR3 in DNA: TGTGCCAGCAGCTCGGACACGTACCAAGAGATCCAGTATTTT.

On this clonotype itself: One end of the junction is discordant with germline, which a read error may explain. This chain connects TRBV10-3 to TRBJ2-1; D is possibly TRBD2 (7 bases). Germline CDR1 reads ENHRY; CDR2 reads SYGVKD. The CDR3 consists of 14 residues. The CDR3 here is CAISGGGRWGQQFF. The CDR3 DNA reads TGCGCCATCAGTGGCGGGGGCCGGTGGGGTCAGCAGTTCTTC.

This clonotype has a count of ten or more. V is TRBV20-1 and J is TRBJ1-3; 9 nucleotides line up with TRBD1. V lost 4 bases to trimming and J lost 2 bases; unmatched junction nucleotides: 3. The CDR3 totals 14 residues. Germline CDR1 reads DFQATT; CDR2 reads SNEGSKA (reference sequence). The CDR3 nucleotides are TGCAGTGCTACCGGGACAGGGACTGGAAACACCATATATTTT. It encodes CSATGTGTGNTIYF.